The entry below describes one TCR beta chain. Its antigen is unknown. The data stem from a study of regulatory T cells in long-lasting Graves disease. The time point denotes: newly diagnosed GD, antithyroid drugs for less than 3 months. RNA from PBMCs was the source of the TCR library. Graves' disease diagnosis relied on American Thyroid Association guidelines. The authors built TCR beta libraries using iRepertoire HTBI primers and Arm-PCR of CDR3 regions. TCRdb ran MiXCR on the multiplex PCR reads and lists one entry per CDR3 protein. The sample comprises some 500,000 distinct CDR3 sequences, 15% to 20% of which are singletons, and around a quarter rests with the top ten. General study findings and limits: Persistent patients shared more public clonotypes (roughly 2,800) than new patients (about 930). Having few samples may have compromised the accuracy.

The CDR3 covers 17 residues. Germline CDR1 and CDR2: GTSNPN and SVGIG (reference sequence). V dropped 0 bases and J dropped 9 bases, with 26 bases sitting between them. This same sample was also taken into another study, of T cells in Graves' hyperthyroidism and ophthalmopathy.

The sample consisted of peripheral blood mononuclear cells (PBMCs), taken at new diagnosis, from a patient treated with antithyroid drugs. The chain uses TRBV30 and TRBJ1-2; D is unclear. This receptor was identified in a middle-aged woman with Graves disease. Written as DNA, the CDR3 is TGTGCCTGGAGTGTAAAAGGTGGGCAGCGGTCTGCCAAGAGCTACACCTTC. It codes for CAWSVKGGQRSAKSYTF.